These 32 T cell receptor beta chains originate from one sample sequenced in a study of T cells in Graves' hyperthyroidism and ophthalmopathy. RNA transcripts gave rise to amplified TCR beta CDR3 regions. When the TCR CDR3 underwent first-round RT-PCR, the HTBI primer set was used. TCRdb passed the multiplex PCR reads through MiXCR, listing each CDR3 protein once. The table has roughly 550,000 distinct CDR3 sequences, 15% to 20% seen once. Specimen: blood. Receptors were obtained from a woman aged 25 to 39 with Graves' ophthalmopathy.

This chain links TRBV24-1 with TRBJ2-2; 10 bases agree with TRBD2. The CDR3 totals 19 residues. Germline CDR1 and CDR2: KGHDR and SFDVKD. After removal of 3 bases from V and 4 bases from J, the junction contained 13 bases not matched to a gene. Here the CDR3 reads CATSDRGLAGVSSTGELFF. The CDR3 DNA follows: TGTGCCACCAGTGATAGGGGGCTAGCGGGAGTCTCGAGCACCGGGGAGCTGTTTTTT.

In this sample, this clonotype turned up a few times. V and J are TRBV13 and TRBJ2-7; 13 nucleotides align to TRBD2. V was clipped by 6 bases and J by 6 bases; unmatched bases: 5. The V gene's germline CDR1 is PRHDT and CDR2 FYEKMQ (reference sequence). The CDR3 runs 14 residues. CDR3 sequence: CASRGTSGRVEQYF. The CDR3 DNA sequence: TGTGCCAGCAGGGGAACTAGCGGGAGGGTCGAGCAGTACTTC.

This clonotype has ten or more counts. The chain is built from TRBV11-2 and TRBJ1-2, with a weak D call TRBD1 (5 bases). The germline V gene encodes CDR1 SGHAT and CDR2 FQNNGV. V was clipped by 5 bases and J by 8 bases, with 12 bases between them. The CDR3 consists of 12 residues. The CDR3 is CASSPGGVGYTF. In DNA form, the CDR3 reads TGTGCCAGCAGCCCGGGGGGGGTGGGCTACACCTTC. The full variable domain, rest sourced from reference TRBV11-2 and TRBJ1-2, is EAGVAQSPRYKIIEKRQSVAFWCNPISGHATLYWYQQILGQGPKLLIQFQNNGVVDDSQLPKDRFSAERLKGVDSTLKIQPAKLEDSAVYLCASSPGGVGYTFGSGTRLTVV.

This clonotype has only a few counts. The chain links TRBV7-3 to TRBJ2-1; the D gene is possibly TRBD2 (6 bases). Germline CDR1 reads SGHTA; CDR2 reads FQGTGA. V gave up 5 bases and J gave up 6 bases, with 17 bases separating them. The CDR3 spans 15 residues. The chain's CDR3 is CASSPFGGASNEQFF. DNA of the CDR3: TGTGCCAGCAGCCCTTTTGGCGGGGCCTCCAATGAGCAGTTCTTC.

This chain uses TRBV10-3 with TRBJ2-7; 11 nucleotides match TRBD2. The germline CDR1 and CDR2 sequences are ENHRY and SYGVKD. This CDR3 region has 17 residues. After removal of 4 bases from V and 1 base from J, the junction contained 9 bases not matched to a gene. The CDR3 protein is CAISGEAGTSGSYEQYF. In DNA, the CDR3 is TGTGCCATCAGTGGAGAAGCAGGGACTAGCGGTTCCTACGAGCAGTACTTC.

The CDR3 sequence is CASSFKWAAFF. CDR3 bases: TGTGCCAGCAGCTTTAAGTGGGCGGCTTTCTTT. The J gene is TRBJ1-1, the V gene TRBV13; no clear D gene. Germline CDR1 is PRHDT and CDR2 is FYEKMQ (reference sequence). V lost 3 bases, J lost 11 bases, and 10 bases lay in between. The CDR3 runs 11 residues. The full variable domain, with the rest looked up from reference TRBV13 and TRBJ1-1, is AAGVIQSPRHLIKEKRETATLKCYPIPRHDTVYWYQQGPGQDPQFLISFYEKMQSDKGSIPDRFSAQQFSDYHSELNMSSLELGDSALYFCASSFKWAAFFGQGTRLTVV.

V usage is TRBV10-3 and J usage is TRBJ2-7; the D gene is possibly TRBD2 (6 bases). The V end was cut by 4 bases, the J end by 5 bases, with 12 bases between. The germline gives CDR1 ENHRY, CDR2 SYGVKD. The CDR3 length is 13 residues. The CDR3 DNA sequence: TGTGCCATCAGTGCCGGGACGGGGGACGAGCAGTACTTC. Its protein is CAISAGTGDEQYF.

This rearrangement joins TRBV29-1 to TRBJ2-1; D is uncertain. The CDR3 covers 13 residues. V lost 7 bases to trimming and J lost 2 bases, with 12 bases between them. Germline CDR1 SQVTM, CDR2 ANQGSEA. The DNA for the CDR3 is TGCAGCGCTGTTGTCAACCCCTACAATGAGCAGTTCTTC. Translating gives CSAVVNPYNEQFF.

Many counts were recorded for this clonotype. V is TRBV18 and J is TRBJ1-2, with TRBD1 matching over 9 bases. V gave up 3 bases and J gave up 2 bases; unmatched junction bases: 1. The length of the CDR3 is 14 residues. CDR1 is KGHSH, CDR2 LQKENI, per germline. CDR3 DNA: TGTGCCAGCTCACCGGGACAGGGCAACTATGGCTACACCTTC. It specifies CASSPGQGNYGYTF.

This clonotype was observed at least ten times. The chain joins TRBV7-2 to TRBJ2-1; TRBD2 aligns across 9 bases. Germline CDR1 reads SGHTA; CDR2 reads FQGNSA. Trimming at V came to 0 bases and at J to 10 bases, leaving 13 bases not matched to a gene. The CDR3 length is 17 residues. Here the CDR3 reads CASSLAHAGGGYVEQFF. The CDR3 DNA reads TGTGCCAGCAGCTTAGCGCATGCGGGAGGGGGGTACGTAGAGCAGTTCTTC.

This clonotype was seen ten or more times. The V and J genes are TRBV2 and TRBJ1-1; D perhaps matches TRBD1 (5 bases). This CDR3 has 14 residues. V was clipped by 7 bases and J by 2 bases, with 14 bases between them. Per the germline V gene, CDR1 is SNHLY and CDR2 is FYNNEI. This CDR3 is CASIEGQLNTEAFF. The DNA for the CDR3 is TGTGCCAGCATCGAGGGGCAGCTTAACACTGAAGCTTTCTTT.

The chain links TRBV11-3 to TRBJ2-3, with TRBD2 identical over 11 bases. Germline V gene data show CDR1 as SGHNT and CDR2 as YENEEA. V dropped 5 bases and J dropped 9; count of bases not matched to a gene: 1. This CDR3 spans 12 amino acids. CDR3 sequence: CASSRTSGTQYF. The DNA of the CDR3 is TGTGCCAGCAGCCGGACTAGCGGGACGCAGTATTTT.

The chain links TRBV3-1 to TRBJ2-3, with 7 bases that match TRBD1. The length of the CDR3 is 17 residues. Germline V gene sequence: CDR1 LGHDT, CDR2 YNNKEL (reference sequence). V lost 1 base to trimming and J lost 2 bases; unmatched junction nucleotides: 9. CDR3 in DNA: TGTGCCAGCAGCCAAGCGGAGACAGGGCTCGCCACAGATACGCAGTATTTT. Protein product: CASSQAETGLATDTQYF.

With respect to this clonotype: A much larger clonotype is one base distant, so this may be a read error. The rearrangement uses TRBV30 and TRBJ2-1; 8 bases match TRBD2. The CDR3 consists of 14 residues. The V and J ends lost 2 bases and 2 bases, in that order; junction bases with no gene match: 2. Germline values: CDR1 GTSNPN, CDR2 SVGIG (reference sequence). The CDR3 loop is CAWSRGGPYNEQFF. The CDR3 nucleotides are TGTGCCTGGAGTCGGGGGGGGCCCTACAATGAGCAGTTCTTC.

V is TRBV9 and J is TRBJ2-7; TRBD2 matches 9 bases. With V trimmed by 4 bases and J by 4 bases, 9 bases remained unmatched. CDR3 length: 15 amino acids. The germline V gene encodes CDR1 SGDLS and CDR2 YYNGEE. The CDR3 here is CASSPQGLAGYEQYF. As DNA, the CDR3 is TGTGCCAGCAGCCCCCAAGGGCTAGCGGGGTACGAGCAGTACTTC.

This clonotype was counted many times. The CDR3 sequence is CASSLVAEKLFF. The CDR3 bases are TGTGCCAGCAGCTTAGTGGCCGAAAAACTGTTTTTT. This chain connects TRBV11-2 to TRBJ1-4; no definite D call. The germline CDR1 and CDR2 sequences are SGHAT and FQNNGV. With 1 base removed from V and 8 bases from J, the gap between germline ends came to 5 bases. CDR3 length: 12 residues.

J is TRBJ2-3 and V is TRBV5-1, with TRBD1 matching 7 bases. J was trimmed by 4 bases and V by 0 bases; bases with no gene match: 5. CDR3 length: 15 amino acids. Germline loops: CDR1 SGHRS, CDR2 YFSETQ. CDR3 coding DNA: TGCGCCAGCAGCTTGGCCGGAAGGGGGCCAGATACGCAGTATTTT. This codes for CASSLAGRGPDTQYF.

This clonotype showed up just a few times. The chain couples TRBV20-1 to TRBJ2-7; no firm D call. The CDR3 runs to 16 residues. The germline gives CDR1 DFQATT, CDR2 SNEGSKA (reference sequence). The germline V and J ends were trimmed by 0 bases and 4 bases, with 19 bases remaining between them. CDR3 DNA: TGCAGTGCTAGAGATAGTGAAGAGACGAGGCTTTACGAGCAGTACTTC. It codes for CSARDSEETRLYEQYF.

This clonotype came up a few times. The rearrangement links TRBV9 to TRBJ2-3; TRBD2 is a possible D gene (5 bases). The CDR3 is 13 residues long. With 4 bases removed from V and 8 bases from J, the gap between germline ends came to 14 bases. Germline CDR1 SGDLS, CDR2 YYNGEE. In DNA form, the CDR3 reads TGTGCCAGCAGCACCCGGACTTTTAGTACGCAGTATTTT. Encoded protein: CASSTRTFSTQYF.

This clonotype was seen repeatedly, ten times or more. V usage is TRBV20-1 and J usage is TRBJ1-4; TRBD1 is a possible D gene (5 bases). The CDR3 runs 14 residues. Germline values: CDR1 DFQATT, CDR2 SNEGSKA (reference sequence). V was cut by 6 bases and J by 7 bases, with 18 bases left in between. CDR3: CSAKSGGGTEKLFF. The CDR3 bases are TGCAGTGCGAAGAGCGGGGGAGGGACTGAAAAACTGTTTTTT.

Many counts were recorded for this clonotype. The V gene is TRBV28, the J gene TRBJ2-7; tentatively, D is TRBD2 (5 bases). Germline CDR1 and CDR2: MDHEN and SYDVKM. This CDR3 region has 17 residues. The ends were cut back, 1 base at V and 3 bases at J, with 19 bases in the middle. CDR3 coding DNA: TGTGCCAGCAGTTTATCCTTAATGCACGGACTCAACTACGAGCAGTACTTC. Protein product: CASSLSLMHGLNYEQYF.

The table lists this clonotype with many counts. The gene calls are TRBV28 and TRBJ2-7; 7 nucleotides agree with TRBD1. V lost 10 bases, J lost 3 bases, and 6 bases stayed unmatched. Germline lookup yields CDR1 MDHEN and CDR2 SYDVKM. The CDR3 is made up of 12 amino acids. In DNA form, the CDR3 reads TGTGCCACCAGGGGACAGTACTACGAGCAGTACTTC. This sequence encodes CATRGQYYEQYF. Looking up the rest from reference TRBV28 and TRBJ2-7 gives the full variable domain: DVKVTQSSRYLVKRTGEKVFLECVQDMDHENMFWYRQDPGLGLRLIYFSYDVKMKEKGDIPEGYSVSREKKERFSLILESASTNQTSMYLCATRGQYYEQYFGPGTRLTVT.

This clonotype occurred many times. The CDR3 nucleotides read TGCGCCAGCAGCCAAGATGACGGAACCAACACTGAAGCTTTCTTT. Residues: CASSQDDGTNTEAFF. This rearrangement joins TRBV4-1 to TRBJ1-1, with D unresolved. This CDR3 contains 15 residues. V was pared by 0 bases and J by 2 bases, with 10 bases between. Per germline, CDR1 MGHRA and CDR2 YSYEKL.

In this sample, this clonotype turned up a few times. The chain joins TRBV6-1 to TRBJ2-2; the D call may be TRBD1 or TRBD2 (5 bases each). Trimming removed 2 bases from V and 3 bases from J, with 7 bases in between. The CDR3 runs to 14 residues. CDR1 is MNHNS and CDR2 is SASEGT in the germline V gene. Here the CDR3 DNA reads TGTGCCAGCAGTGAATTGGGGGACACCGGGGAGCTGTTTTTT. Amino acid sequence: CASSELGDTGELFF.

This sequence joins TRBV19 and TRBJ2-6; 7 bases match TRBD2. The CDR3 loop spans 16 amino acids. Per the germline V gene, CDR1 is LNHDA and CDR2 is SQIVND (reference sequence). The V segment lost 5 bases and the J segment 2 bases; nucleotides outside the gene matches: 6. The CDR3 DNA is TGTGCCAGTAGTGGATGGACTAGAACTGGGGCCAACGTCCTGACTTTC. Its protein product is CASSGWTRTGANVLTF.

Ten or more counts support this clonotype. J is TRBJ2-5 and V is TRBV7-3; D call uncertain. Deletions cut 5 bases from V and 3 bases from J, with 13 bases between. Germline CDR1 reads SGHTA; CDR2 reads FQGTGA. The CDR3 spans 14 residues. CDR3 sequence: CASSNPPAEETQYF. For the CDR3, the DNA is TGTGCCAGCAGCAACCCCCCGGCAGAAGAGACCCAGTACTTC.

This clonotype came up a few times. This chain joins TRBV12-3 or TRBV12-4 and TRBJ2-6; D is unclear. Trimming stripped 10 bases from V and 0 bases from J, with 19 bases between. The CDR3 runs 17 residues. CDR3 DNA sequence: TGTGCCACGACAAGGTACCTCGGCGACTCTGGGGCCAACGTCCTGACTTTC. Encoded protein: CATTRYLGDSGANVLTF.

This clonotype showed up just a few times. The chain is built from TRBV7-2 and TRBJ1-5; TRBD1 matches 8 bases. Germline CDR1 is SGHTA and CDR2 is FQGNSA. The CDR3 contains 19 residues. V lost 5 bases and J lost 7; bases outside the gene matches: 22. The CDR3 DNA sequence: TGTGCCAGCAGCCGGCCGGGACAGGTCGGGGCGAGGTTCGTACAGCCCCAGCATTTT. Its translation: CASSRPGQVGARFVQPQHF.

As for this clonotype: With a much larger clone just one base away, this may be a read error. The chain joins TRBV7-2 to TRBJ2-3; D ambiguous. This CDR3 spans 13 amino acids. Per the germline V gene, CDR1 is SGHTA and CDR2 is FQGNSA. CDR3 in amino acids: CAGSKTIPDTQYF. The CDR3 DNA reads as TGTGCCGGCAGCAAAACGATTCCAGATACGCAGTATTTT. Complete variable domain (other parts from reference TRBV7-2 and TRBJ2-3): GAGVSQSPSNKVTEKGKDVELRCDPISGHTALYWYRQSLGQGLEFLIYFQGNSAPDKSGLPSDRFSAERTGGSVSTLTIQRTQQEDSAVYLCAGSKTIPDTQYFGPGTRLTVL.

This clonotype has more than one count but fewer than ten. This chain joins TRBV4-3 and TRBJ1-5, with no clear D. Trimming took 1 base from V and 3 from J, leaving 10 bases between them. The CDR3 is made up of 15 amino acids. Germline values: CDR1 LGHNA, CDR2 YSLEER. As DNA, the CDR3 is TGCGCCAGCAGCCAAGGATTGTCGCCCAATCAGCCCCAGCATTTT. The encoded protein is CASSQGLSPNQPQHF.

Note on this clonotype: Just one base apart from a much larger clone, this may be a read error. This sequence joins TRBV7-3 and TRBJ2-1; D assignment may be TRBD1 or TRBD2 (5 bases each). CDR1 is SGHTA and CDR2 is FQGTGA in the germline V gene. The CDR3 covers 14 residues. The V end was cut by 0 bases, the J end by 9 bases, with 12 bases between. The CDR3: CASSLTGSGTEQFF. CDR3 in DNA: TGTGCCAGCAGCTTAACGGGATCGGGGACTGAGCAGTTCTTC.

The sample holds many counts of this clonotype. The genes are TRBV11-2 and TRBJ1-6; D remains ambiguous. This CDR3 is 11 amino acids long. Trimming removed 5 bases from V and 12 bases from J, with 8 bases in between. The germline gives CDR1 SGHAT, CDR2 FQNNGV. CDR3 protein: CASSRDRPLHF. The CDR3 DNA reads TGTGCCAGCAGCCGCGATCGACCCCTCCACTTT.